A single sample is the source of the 10 T cell receptor beta chains below, sequenced in a study of T cell clonality in common variable immunodeficiency. Assay: immunoSEQ multiplex PCR; the TCRdb copy retains only in-frame clones and omits some. The counts give some 60,000 clones, none of them seen only once; 1.6% is held by the top ten. The sequencing input was peripheral blood mononuclear cells. The origin of the receptors is a person aged 18-70 years in good health.

This clone appeared many times. The read terminates 3 residues before the CDR3 end, so the remaining end is supplied by the germline J gene. The genes are TRBV28 and TRBJ2-7, with TRBD1 as a possible D gene (6 bases). The CDR3 runs to 16 residues. The V end lost 2 bases, the J end lost 5 bases, and 19 bases lay between the germline ends. Per germline, CDR1 MDHEN and CDR2 SYDVKM. CDR3 bases read: TGTGCCAGCAGTTTAGGAGCCAGGGGCCCCAGCGACGAG. This translates into CASSLGARGPSDE. The complete CDR3 reads CASSLGARGPSDEQYF.

Many counts were recorded for this clone. The read terminates 3 residues before the CDR3 end, so the remaining end is supplied by the germline J gene. The chain uses TRBV30 and TRBJ1-5; D ambiguous. Germline CDR1 and CDR2: GTSNPN and SVGIG (reference sequence). CDR3 length equals 14 residues. The V gene lost 2 bases and the J gene lost 0 bases, with 8 bases spanning the gap. The CDR3 region is CAWSNRNSNQPQHF. Incomplete CDR3 DNA: TGTGCCTGGAGTAACAGAAATAGCAATCAGCCC.

This clone was detected ten times or more. The read comes to an end 3 residues before the CDR3 does, leaving the germline J gene to fill in the end. The rearrangement uses TRBV5-1 and TRBJ2-5; a possible D gene is TRBD1 (6 bases). The V and J ends lost 4 bases and 2 bases respectively, with 12 bases between them. Germline V gene sequence: CDR1 SGHRS, CDR2 YFSETQ. The CDR3 has 14 amino acids. CDR3 DNA, as far as it was read: TGCGCCAGCAGCCAGGACAGCTTACAAGAGACC. Translated: CASSQDSLQET. The full CDR3 protein is CASSQDSLQETQYF. The variable domain in full, with the rest retrieved from reference TRBV5-1 and TRBJ2-5, is KAGVTQTPRYLIKTRGQQVTLSCSPISGHRSVSWYQQTPGQGLQFLFEYFSETQRNKGNFPGRFSGRQFSNSRSEMNVSTLELGDSALYLCASSQDSLQETQYFGPGTRLLVL.

The sample holds many counts of this clone. The CDR3 is cut off 3 residues early in the read; its end comes from the germline J gene. This rearrangement joins TRBV5-1 to TRBJ2-1, with D possibly being TRBD1 (6 bases). The CDR3 runs to 14 residues. Germline loops: CDR1 SGHRS, CDR2 YFSETQ. The V and J ends lost 6 bases and 0 bases respectively, with 10 bases between them. The CDR3 here is CASMQDSSYNEQFF. CDR3 DNA, as far as it was read: TGCGCCAGCATGCAGGACAGCTCCTACAATGAG. The variable domain in full, with the rest retrieved from reference TRBV5-1 and TRBJ2-1, is KAGVTQTPRYLIKTRGQQVTLSCSPISGHRSVSWYQQTPGQGLQFLFEYFSETQRNKGNFPGRFSGRQFSNSRSEMNVSTLELGDSALYLCASMQDSSYNEQFFGPGTRLTVL.

This clone occurred many times. Coverage ceases 3 residues before the CDR3 finishes, and the germline J gene fills in the end. This sequence joins TRBV7-8 and TRBJ2-5; D is uncertain. The V end lost 11 bases, the J end lost 0 bases, and 13 bases lay between the germline ends. This CDR3 comprises 13 residues. Germline CDR1 SGHVS, CDR2 FQNEAQ. The part of the CDR3 DNA that was read is TGTGCCGCTACAGCCGTGGACCAAGAGACC. Amino acid sequence: CAATAVDQET. The whole CDR3 region reads CAATAVDQETQYF. The whole variable domain, remainder taken from reference TRBV7-8 and TRBJ2-5, is GAGVSQSPRYKVAKRGQDVALRCDPISGHVSLFWYQQALGQGPEFLTYFQNEAQLDKSGLPSDRFFAERPEGSVSTLKIQRTQQEDSAVYLCAATAVDQETQYFGPGTRLLVL.

There are a few counts of this clone. CDR3 amino acids: CASSLEGLTPYEQYF. CDR3 DNA (partial): TGTGCCAGCAGTTTAGAGGGACTTACACCCTACGAG. The chain couples TRBV27 to TRBJ2-7; TRBD2 is a possible D gene (6 bases). The sequence runs out 3 residues before the end of the CDR3; the remainder is reconstructed from the germline J gene. Germline V gives CDR1 MNHEY, CDR2 SMNVEV (reference sequence). V was shortened by 2 bases and J by 2 bases, with 13 bases between the two germline ends. The CDR3 has 15 amino acids.

In its sample, this clone was seen many times. The observed sequence ends 3 residues before the CDR3 terminus, with the missing tail filled in from the germline J gene. The gene calls are TRBV19 and TRBJ2-1; 13 bases match TRBD2. Germline assignment: CDR1 LNHDA and CDR2 SQIVND (reference sequence). The CDR3 is 17 residues long. Trimming removed 4 bases from V and 9 bases from J; junction bases left unmatched: 12. CDR3 sequence reads: CASSRSSHGTSGTEQFF. The sequenced part of the CDR3 DNA is TGTGCCAGTAGTAGGAGCTCTCACGGGACTAGCGGGACTGAG.

Ten or more counts support this clone. With the read ending 3 residues before the CDR3 end, the germline J gene is used to fill in that end. The V gene is TRBV7-9, the J gene TRBJ2-1; D possibly corresponds to TRBD2 (6 bases). The germline CDR1 and CDR2 sequences are SEHNR and FQNEAQ (reference sequence). V gave up 3 bases and J gave up 9 bases, with 12 bases separating them. This CDR3 has 13 amino acids. The CDR3: CASSFGGVGEQFF. The DNA read from the CDR3 is TGTGCCAGCAGCTTTGGAGGGGTTGGTGAG.

This clone appeared many times. Read sequence stops 3 residues before the CDR3 end, and the germline J gene provides the missing end. The V and J genes are TRBV29-1 and TRBJ1-1; D not resolved. Germline values: CDR1 SQVTM, CDR2 ANQGSEA. The CDR3 totals 11 residues. V was shortened by 7 bases and J by 4 bases, with 10 bases between the two germline ends. The DNA read from the CDR3 is TGCAGCGGCAAAAGACTCACTGAA. As protein: CSGKRLTE. The complete CDR3 reads CSGKRLTEAFF. The variable domain in full, with the rest retrieved from reference TRBV29-1 and TRBJ1-1, is SAVISQKPSRDICQRGTSLTIQCQVDSQVTMMFWYRQQPGQSLTLIATANQGSEATYESGFVIDKFPISRPNLTFSTLTVSNMSPEDSSIYLCSGKRLTEAFFGQGTRLTVV.

This clone was recorded at least ten times. The CDR3 end is not reached by the read, which stops 3 residues before it; the germline J gene fills it in. This chain joins TRBV7-8 and TRBJ2-3; 7 nucleotides match TRBD1. In germline, CDR1 is SGHVS, CDR2 FQNEAQ. After removal of 5 bases from V and 0 bases from J, the junction contained 5 bases not matched to a gene. This CDR3 spans 15 amino acids. CDR3: CASSQWDSSTDTQYF. The sequenced CDR3 bases are TGTGCCAGCAGCCAATGGGACAGCAGCACAGATACG.